This is a list of T cell receptor beta chains from one sample in a study of blood T cell repertoires in COVID-19. Data came from immunoSEQ multiplex PCR; TCRdb stores just in-frame clones and leaves some out. Among under 200,000 clones listed, roughly 80% were seen once. The sample comprised peripheral blood. The receptors here all came from a human donor in a cohort sampled during active COVID-19. Both conserved end residues are part of each CDR3. A D gene is named only where the DNA matches it firmly. Size is omitted from some rows. Given values are once, few, many or a class for expanded clones.

cdr3_nt cdr3_aa j_call d_call clone_size v_call
TGTGCCAGCAGCCTTAGCGTGTCTGGGGCCAACGTCCTGACTTTC CASSLSVSGANVLTF TRBJ2-6 . . TRBV5-4
TGTGCCAGCAATCCAAGGAAGGGAGATCAGCCCCAGCATTTT CASNPRKGDQPQHF TRBJ1-5 . . TRBV6-4
TGTGCCAGCAGCCAAGATCGGACAGGGGTCTATGGCTACACCTTC CASSQDRTGVYGYTF TRBJ1-2 TRBD1 . TRBV4-2
TGTGCCAGCACGAGGACAGCCCTTGTAGGGAGCTCACCCCTCCACTTT CASTRTALVGSSPLHF TRBJ1-6 . . TRBV25-1
TGTGCCAGTAGCCCCCGGGGGTGGGGCTATGGCTACACCTTC CASSPRGWGYGYTF TRBJ1-2 . . TRBV19
TGTGCCAGCAGTTTCGTGCTAGCGGGTTGGGAGCAGTTCTTC CASSFVLAGWEQFF TRBJ2-1 TRBD2 . TRBV28
TGCGCCAGCAGTGAGTCAGAGTGGAACACTGAAGCTTTCTTT CASSESEWNTEAFF TRBJ1-1 . . TRBV10-1
TGCAGCGCTCCAGACAGGGGGTTTTGGCAAGAGACCCAGTACTTC CSAPDRGFWQETQYF TRBJ2-5 TRBD1 . TRBV29-1
TGCAGCGTCGCCTTAGATGGCGAGCAGTACTTC CSVALDGEQYF TRBJ2-7 . . TRBV29-1
TGTGCCAGCAGCTCGGGTCCGGGCGAGCAGTACTTC CASSSGPGEQYF TRBJ2-7 . . TRBV7-2
TGTGCCAGCAGGGGGACATTGGGTAACTATGGCTACACCTTC CASRGTLGNYGYTF TRBJ1-2 . . TRBV6-5
TGTGCCAGCAGCTTAGGAGGCGCATATGAGCAGTTCTTC CASSLGGAYEQFF TRBJ2-1 . once TRBV7-3
TGTGCCAGCAGTTCCAGGACAGGGGACACTGAAGCTTTCTTT CASSSRTGDTEAFF TRBJ1-1 TRBD1 . TRBV27
TGTGCCAGCAGCCCGCGAGGTAGCGGGGGGTCCCTATCCTACGAGCAGTACTTC CASSPRGSGGSLSYEQYF TRBJ2-7 TRBD2 . TRBV13
TGCGCCAGCAGTGAGTCGAGGGAATCACCCCTCCACTTT CASSESRESPLHF TRBJ1-6 . few TRBV10-1
TGTGCCAGCAGCCAAGTCGGGGGGGCGGGTGTGACTGAAGCTTTCTTT CASSQVGGAGVTEAFF TRBJ1-1 . . TRBV4-2
TGCGCCAGCAGCTTGGTCCTAGCGGGGGCCCAAGAGACCCAGTACTTC CASSLVLAGAQETQYF TRBJ2-5 TRBD2 . TRBV5-1
TGTGCCAGCAGTCACTCATGGGGGGCTGAAGCTTTCTTT CASSHSWGAEAFF TRBJ1-1 . . TRBV6-2/TRBV6-3
TGTGCCAGCAGCCAGGACTTTTATACGCAGTATTTT CASSQDFYTQYF TRBJ2-3 . . TRBV3-1/TRBV3-2
TGTGCCAGCAGCCATACTGAGAACTATGGCTACACCTTC CASSHTENYGYTF TRBJ1-2 . . TRBV9
TGCGCCAGCAGCCAAGAGGACAGGGGCTATGGCTACACCTTC CASSQEDRGYGYTF TRBJ1-2 TRBD1 . TRBV4-1
TGTGCCAGCAGCTTAGGCAGGGTTCCGGAAAAACTGTTTTTT CASSLGRVPEKLFF TRBJ1-4 . . TRBV7-2
TGTGCCAGCAGCCAGACTAGCGGCTCCTACGAGCAGTACTTC CASSQTSGSYEQYF TRBJ2-7 TRBD2 . TRBV6-6
TGTGCCAGCAGTTTCCGGACAGGGGTTTCACCCCTCCACTTT CASSFRTGVSPLHF TRBJ1-6 TRBD1 . TRBV27
TGCAGCGCCTGGGACAGTGGAACTAATGAAAAACTGTTTTTT CSAWDSGTNEKLFF TRBJ1-4 TRBD1 . TRBV29-1
TGCGCCAGCAGCCAAGAACACACAGGGGGCGGCTACAATGAGCAGTTCTTC CASSQEHTGGGYNEQFF TRBJ2-1 TRBD1 . TRBV4-3
TGTGCCAGCAGCCAAGACACCAAATACACTGAAGCTTTCTTT CASSQDTKYTEAFF TRBJ1-1 . . TRBV6-5
TGTGCCAGCAGTCTCGACAGCTTTGGAAACTATGGCTACACCTTC CASSLDSFGNYGYTF TRBJ1-2 . . TRBV6-5
TGTGCCAGCAGCTTAGGAACGCGGGAGGGCGACGAGCAGTACTTC CASSLGTREGDEQYF TRBJ2-7 TRBD2 . TRBV7-9
TGTGCCACCAGCAGATCAGGCGGGGGTTTTAGCACAGATACGCAGTATTTT CATSRSGGGFSTDTQYF TRBJ2-3 TRBD2 . TRBV15
TGTGCCAGCAGCCCCGGGGGGTCCAATCAGCCCCAGCATTTT CASSPGGSNQPQHF TRBJ1-5 . . TRBV7-6
TGTGCCAGCAGCGACGGACTAGCGGACTTAACAGATACGCAGTATTTT CASSDGLADLTDTQYF TRBJ2-3 TRBD2 . TRBV7-9
TGTGCCAGCAGCCCCCGACTCGGGGTGACTGAAGCTTTCTTT CASSPRLGVTEAFF TRBJ1-1 . few TRBV7-9
TGTGTCAGTAAGGAGGACAGGGCGAATTCACCCCTCCACTTT CVSKEDRANSPLHF TRBJ1-6 TRBD1 . TRBV25-1
TGCAGTGCTAGTCAACTGGGGGGGGCGAGGAGCTACACCTTC CSASQLGGARSYTF TRBJ1-2 . . TRBV20-1
TGTGCCAGCAGCCCGGGACTAGCCCCTGACAATGAGCAGTTCTTC CASSPGLAPDNEQFF TRBJ2-1 TRBD2 . TRBV5-4
TGTGCCAGCAGCACCGGACAGTCCCCCTACGAGCAGTACTTC CASSTGQSPYEQYF TRBJ2-7 . . TRBV9
TGCAGCGTTCTCCCGGACAGGGGCATAGCTAACTATGGCTACACCTTC CSVLPDRGIANYGYTF TRBJ1-2 TRBD1 . TRBV29-1
TGTGCCAGCAGTACGGGTCAGAACTATGGCTACACCTTC CASSTGQNYGYTF TRBJ1-2 . . TRBV12-3/TRBV12-4
TGCGCCAGCAGTGGCTCGGGGGGCTACACCTTC CASSGSGGYTF TRBJ1-2 . once TRBV10-1
TGTGCCAGCAATATTCCAGGGGGACAGGGGAACACCGGGGAGCTGTTTTTT CASNIPGGQGNTGELFF TRBJ2-2 TRBD1 . TRBV2
TGTGCCAGCAGACTAATGGACAGTGGCGAGCAGTACTTC CASRLMDSGEQYF TRBJ2-7 . . TRBV12-3/TRBV12-4
TGTGCCATCAGTACAGGACTAGCGGGGGGCAATGAGCAGTTCTTC CAISTGLAGGNEQFF TRBJ2-1 TRBD2 once TRBV10-3
TGTGCCAGCAGCAGAGACAGATTAAATGAAAAACTGTTTTTT CASSRDRLNEKLFF TRBJ1-4 . few TRBV7-2
TGTGCCAGCAGCCGGCAGGCGGGAGGCAATCAGCCCCAGCATTTT CASSRQAGGNQPQHF TRBJ1-5 . . TRBV6-6
TGTGCCAGCAGTCGGGACAGCCTTATCCCCTATGGCTACACCTTC CASSRDSLIPYGYTF TRBJ1-2 TRBD1 few TRBV6-5
TGTGCCAGCAATCCGGGACTAGCGCCCTACGAGCAGTACTTC CASNPGLAPYEQYF TRBJ2-7 TRBD2 . TRBV11-2
TGTGCCAGCAGCCGGACTAGCGGGGGGGCCACAGATACGCAGTATTTT CASSRTSGGATDTQYF TRBJ2-3 TRBD2 . TRBV7-2
TGTGCCAGCAGCTTAGAGAGGGGGCCCTCCTACGAGCAGTACTTC CASSLERGPSYEQYF TRBJ2-7 TRBD1 . TRBV11-1
TGTGCCAGCAGCCAGGGCGGGGGGCGCACAGATACGCAGTATTTT CASSQGGGRTDTQYF TRBJ2-3 TRBD2 . TRBV3-1/TRBV3-2
TGTGCCAGCAGCGTTGGGACAGGGGGGACCGGGGAGCTGTTTTTT CASSVGTGGTGELFF TRBJ2-2 TRBD1 . TRBV9
TGCGCCAGCAGCTGGGACACGGGCGGGGGGTACAATGAGCAGTTCTTC CASSWDTGGGYNEQFF TRBJ2-1 TRBD2 . TRBV5-1
TGTGCCACCAGCAGAGGAGGACTAAGCCGAGAGACCCAGTACTTC CATSRGGLSRETQYF TRBJ2-5 . . TRBV15
TGCGCCAGCAGCCGGGGAAGTATTTACAATGAGCAGTTCTTC CASSRGSIYNEQFF TRBJ2-1 . . TRBV5-1
TGTGCCAGCAGTTACCGGACAGGGGATTTGGATGGCTACACCTTC CASSYRTGDLDGYTF TRBJ1-2 TRBD1 . TRBV6-5
TGTGCCAGCAGTCCCTACCGGACAGGGGGAACCTATGGCTACACCTTC CASSPYRTGGTYGYTF TRBJ1-2 TRBD1 . TRBV28
TGCGCCAGCAGCCAAGTTTGGGAGAAAACCTACGAGCAGTACTTC CASSQVWEKTYEQYF TRBJ2-7 . . TRBV4-3